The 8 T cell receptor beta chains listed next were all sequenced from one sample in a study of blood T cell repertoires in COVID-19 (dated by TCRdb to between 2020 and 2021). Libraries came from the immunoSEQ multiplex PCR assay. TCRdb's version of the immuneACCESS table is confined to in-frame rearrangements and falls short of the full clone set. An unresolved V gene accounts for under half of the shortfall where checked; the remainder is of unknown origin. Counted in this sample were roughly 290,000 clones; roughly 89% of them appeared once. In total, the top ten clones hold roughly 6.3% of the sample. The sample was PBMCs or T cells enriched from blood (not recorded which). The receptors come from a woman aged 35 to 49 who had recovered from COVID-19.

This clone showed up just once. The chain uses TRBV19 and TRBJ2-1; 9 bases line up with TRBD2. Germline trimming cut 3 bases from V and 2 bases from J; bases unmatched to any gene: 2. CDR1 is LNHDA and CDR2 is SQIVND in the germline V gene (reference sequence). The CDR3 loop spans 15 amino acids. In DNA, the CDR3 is TGTGCCAGTAGTATCGCGGGAGGGCCCTACAATGAGCAGTTCTTC. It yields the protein CASSIAGGPYNEQFF.

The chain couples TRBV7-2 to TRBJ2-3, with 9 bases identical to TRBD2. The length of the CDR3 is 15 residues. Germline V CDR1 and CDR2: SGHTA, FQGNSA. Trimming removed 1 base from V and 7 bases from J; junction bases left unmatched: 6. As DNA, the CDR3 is TGTGCCAGCAGCTTAGTAGCGGGAGAACTAAATACGCAGTATTTT. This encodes CASSLVAGELNTQYF.

CDR3 sequence reads: CASSEIPPDRGRSRETQYF. The CDR3 nucleotides are TGTGCCAGCAGTGAAATCCCCCCGGACAGGGGGCGCAGTCGAGAGACCCAGTACTTC. The rearrangement joins TRBV6-1 to TRBJ2-5, with TRBD1 matching 11 bases. V lost 2 bases to trimming and J lost 4 bases; unmatched junction nucleotides: 15. This CDR3 is 19 amino acids long. CDR1 MNHNS and CDR2 SASEGT come from the germline V gene.

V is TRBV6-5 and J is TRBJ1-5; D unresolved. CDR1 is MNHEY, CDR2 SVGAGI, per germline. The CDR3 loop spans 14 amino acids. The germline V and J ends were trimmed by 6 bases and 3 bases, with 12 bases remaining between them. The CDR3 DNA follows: TGTGCCAGCAGCCCCGCTAGGTTCAATCAGCCCCAGCATTTT. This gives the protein CASSPARFNQPQHF.

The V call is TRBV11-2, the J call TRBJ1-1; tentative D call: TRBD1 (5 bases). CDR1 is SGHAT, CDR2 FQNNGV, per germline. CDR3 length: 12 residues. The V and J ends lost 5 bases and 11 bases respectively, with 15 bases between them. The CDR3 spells CASSPSGLVAFF. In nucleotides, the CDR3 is TGTGCCAGCAGCCCATCAGGGCTGGTCGCTTTCTTT. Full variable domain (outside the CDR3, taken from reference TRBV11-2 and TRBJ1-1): EAGVAQSPRYKIIEKRQSVAFWCNPISGHATLYWYQQILGQGPKLLIQFQNNGVVDDSQLPKDRFSAERLKGVDSTLKIQPAKLEDSAVYLCASSPSGLVAFFGQGTRLTVV.

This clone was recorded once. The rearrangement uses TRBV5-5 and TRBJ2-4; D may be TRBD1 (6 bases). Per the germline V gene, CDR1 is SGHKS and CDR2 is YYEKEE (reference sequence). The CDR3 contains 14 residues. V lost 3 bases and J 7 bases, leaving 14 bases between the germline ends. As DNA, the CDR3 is TGTGCCAGCAGCTGGCGGAATCAGGGGAACATTCAGTACTTC. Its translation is CASSWRNQGNIQYF.

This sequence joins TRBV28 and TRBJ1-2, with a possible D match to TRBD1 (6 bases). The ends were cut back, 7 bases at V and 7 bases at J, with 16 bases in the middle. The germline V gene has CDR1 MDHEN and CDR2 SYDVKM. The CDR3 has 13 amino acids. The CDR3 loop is CASIGGAGVGYTF. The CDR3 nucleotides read TGTGCCAGCATTGGGGGGGCAGGTGTTGGCTACACCTTC.

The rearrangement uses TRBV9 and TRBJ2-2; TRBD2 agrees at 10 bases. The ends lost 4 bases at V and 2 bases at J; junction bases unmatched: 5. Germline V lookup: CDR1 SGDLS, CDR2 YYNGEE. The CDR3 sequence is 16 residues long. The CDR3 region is CASSPSSGSNTGELFF. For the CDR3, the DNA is TGTGCCAGCAGCCCTTCTAGCGGGAGTAACACCGGGGAGCTGTTTTTT.